The rows below give T cell receptor beta chains drawn from one sample of a study of blood T cells in healthy people across ages. TCRdb processed the 5' RACE reads anew with MiXCR; each CDR3 protein has one entry. The data hold under 1,000,000 distinct CDR3 sequences, with 46% observed a single time. The sample consisted of blood. The receptors come from a man older than 75 in good health. Each CDR3 is given with its conserved first and last residue. D genes are given only for firm matches. Clone sizes are given selectively: once, few, many, or a class where the clone is expanded.

CDR3nt: TGCAGTGCTAGCGGCGGGAGGGGAGAGACCCAGTACTTC; CDR3aa: CSASGGRGETQYF; j_gene: TRBJ2-5; d_gene: TRBD2; abundance: -; v_gene: TRBV20-1
CDR3nt: TGTGCCTGGGTGCGTGGGGTCCATGAGACCCAGTACTTC; CDR3aa: CAWVRGVHETQYF; j_gene: TRBJ2-5; d_gene: -; abundance: -; v_gene: TRBV30
CDR3nt: TGTGCCAGCAGCCCGTCGGCAGGGGCGGATGGCTACACCTTC; CDR3aa: CASSPSAGADGYTF; j_gene: TRBJ1-2; d_gene: -; abundance: few; v_gene: TRBV7-3
CDR3nt: TGTGCCAGCTCACCGCAGTCGCTCAATGAGCAGTTCTTC; CDR3aa: CASSPQSLNEQFF; j_gene: TRBJ2-1; d_gene: -; abundance: -; v_gene: TRBV18
CDR3nt: TGCAGTGCTAGAGATAGGGAAAGGACATTCACAGATACGCAGTATTTT; CDR3aa: CSARDRERTFTDTQYF; j_gene: TRBJ2-3; d_gene: -; abundance: few; v_gene: TRBV20-1
CDR3nt: TGTGCCAGCAGCTCCTATCTAGCGGGAGGACAGTTCTTC; CDR3aa: CASSSYLAGGQFF; j_gene: TRBJ2-1; d_gene: TRBD2; abundance: -; v_gene: TRBV7-2
CDR3nt: TGTGCCAGCAGCCAAGTCGAACAGACAGATACGCAGTATTTT; CDR3aa: CASSQVEQTDTQYF; j_gene: TRBJ2-3; d_gene: -; abundance: -; v_gene: TRBV4-2
CDR3nt: TGTGCCAGCAGTCTCCACGGGACAGGTTACACCGGGGAGCTGTTTTTT; CDR3aa: CASSLHGTGYTGELFF; j_gene: TRBJ2-2; d_gene: TRBD1; abundance: few; v_gene: TRBV28
CDR3nt: TGCAGTGCTACTAAAGCGGGAGCTGGATACAATGAGCAGTTCTTC; CDR3aa: CSATKAGAGYNEQFF; j_gene: TRBJ2-1; d_gene: TRBD2; abundance: few; v_gene: TRBV20-1
CDR3nt: TGTGCCATCAGTGGAGAGCGGGACTCCTACAATGAGCAGTTCTTC; CDR3aa: CAISGERDSYNEQFF; j_gene: TRBJ2-1; d_gene: TRBD2; abundance: -; v_gene: TRBV10-3
CDR3nt: TGTGCCAGCAGCTTGGTACAGGGGGACACAGATACGCAGTATTTT; CDR3aa: CASSLVQGDTDTQYF; j_gene: TRBJ2-3; d_gene: TRBD1; abundance: -; v_gene: TRBV5-6
CDR3nt: TGTGCCAGCAGATCGGACGCGGGTGACAATCAGCCCCAGCATTTT; CDR3aa: CASRSDAGDNQPQHF; j_gene: TRBJ1-5; d_gene: -; abundance: -; v_gene: TRBV28
CDR3nt: TGTGCCAGCAGCCGTCAGGGGACAGGGGACGAGCAGTACTTC; CDR3aa: CASSRQGTGDEQYF; j_gene: TRBJ2-7; d_gene: TRBD1; abundance: -; v_gene: TRBV7-2
CDR3nt: TGTGCCAGCAGCCAAGGGGCCTTTCGCAATGAGCAGTTCTTC; CDR3aa: CASSQGAFRNEQFF; j_gene: TRBJ2-1; d_gene: -; abundance: few; v_gene: TRBV4-2
CDR3nt: TGTGCCAGCAGCGACTATACCTACGAGCAGTACTTC; CDR3aa: CASSDYTYEQYF; j_gene: TRBJ2-7; d_gene: -; abundance: once; v_gene: TRBV7-9
CDR3nt: TGCGCCAGCAGCCAATCGTCCGGACAGGGCTACGAGCAGTACTTC; CDR3aa: CASSQSSGQGYEQYF; j_gene: TRBJ2-7; d_gene: TRBD1; abundance: many; v_gene: TRBV4-1
CDR3nt: TGTGCCAGCAGCCTCCTGGGACAGCCTAATAATGAGCAGTTCTTC; CDR3aa: CASSLLGQPNNEQFF; j_gene: TRBJ2-1; d_gene: TRBD1; abundance: few; v_gene: TRBV12-3/TRBV12-4
CDR3nt: TGTGCCAGCAGCAAAAAATCCCGAACCAGACCCGAAGCTTTCTTT; CDR3aa: CASSKKSRTRPEAFF; j_gene: TRBJ1-1; d_gene: -; abundance: few; v_gene: TRBV21-1
CDR3nt: TGTGTCAGCAGCTTTCGGACCGGACTCTCCTACGAGCAGTACTTC; CDR3aa: CVSSFRTGLSYEQYF; j_gene: TRBJ2-7; d_gene: -; abundance: -; v_gene: TRBV7-2
CDR3nt: TGTGCCAGCAGCCAAGGACTAGCGGGATCCGGCTCCTACAATGAGCAGTTCTTC; CDR3aa: CASSQGLAGSGSYNEQFF; j_gene: TRBJ2-1; d_gene: TRBD2; abundance: -; v_gene: TRBV7-9
CDR3nt: TGCGCCAGCAGCGAGGGACAATCAATGAACACTGAAGCTTTCTTT; CDR3aa: CASSEGQSMNTEAFF; j_gene: TRBJ1-1; d_gene: -; abundance: -; v_gene: TRBV5-1
CDR3nt: TGTGCCAGCAACTATACCGGGAAAGACACAGATACGCAGTATTTT; CDR3aa: CASNYTGKDTDTQYF; j_gene: TRBJ2-3; d_gene: -; abundance: -; v_gene: TRBV21-1
CDR3nt: TGTGCCAGCAGCTTTCCCGGAGACACAGATACGCAGTATTTT; CDR3aa: CASSFPGDTDTQYF; j_gene: TRBJ2-3; d_gene: -; abundance: -; v_gene: TRBV7-9
CDR3nt: TGTGCCAGCAGTTCCCAGGGGCGGTACTACGAGCAGTACTTC; CDR3aa: CASSSQGRYYEQYF; j_gene: TRBJ2-7; d_gene: -; abundance: -; v_gene: TRBV12-3/TRBV12-4
CDR3nt: TGTGCCAGCAGCTTGGGGGGCAGCGGGAGCCAAGAGACCCAGTACTTC; CDR3aa: CASSLGGSGSQETQYF; j_gene: TRBJ2-5; d_gene: TRBD2; abundance: -; v_gene: TRBV7-9
CDR3nt: TGCAGTGCGGAAAAGGGACGCCAGTACTTC; CDR3aa: CSAEKGRQYF; j_gene: TRBJ2-5; d_gene: -; abundance: many; v_gene: TRBV20-1
CDR3nt: TGCAGTGCTGGGAGCCAGGATTCCTACAATGAGCAGTACTTC; CDR3aa: CSAGSQDSYNEQYF; j_gene: TRBJ2-7; d_gene: -; abundance: -; v_gene: TRBV20-1
CDR3nt: TGTGCCAGCAGCTTACTTGGGCAGGGTTGGTCTGGGGCCAACGTCCTGACTTTC; CDR3aa: CASSLLGQGWSGANVLTF; j_gene: TRBJ2-6; d_gene: -; abundance: few; v_gene: TRBV7-9
CDR3nt: TGTGCCAGCACCTCCGGACTAGCGGGGAACACCGGGGAGCTGTTTTTT; CDR3aa: CASTSGLAGNTGELFF; j_gene: TRBJ2-2; d_gene: TRBD2; abundance: -; v_gene: TRBV12-3/TRBV12-4
CDR3nt: TGCAGCGTTGAAGGCCGCTTCTACGAGCAGTACTTC; CDR3aa: CSVEGRFYEQYF; j_gene: TRBJ2-7; d_gene: -; abundance: once; v_gene: TRBV29-1
CDR3nt: TGTGCCAGTAGTACTGGGACTAGCGGGAGGTCCGACAATGAGCAGTTCTTC; CDR3aa: CASSTGTSGRSDNEQFF; j_gene: TRBJ2-1; d_gene: TRBD2; abundance: few; v_gene: TRBV19
CDR3nt: TGCAGTGCCCCAGGGGCACTTGCGGCTAGCGGCGAGCAGTACTTC; CDR3aa: CSAPGALAASGEQYF; j_gene: TRBJ2-7; d_gene: -; abundance: few; v_gene: TRBV20-1
CDR3nt: TGTGCCAGCAGCTTCCCGACAGATCGGAGGACCAATGAGCAGTTCTTC; CDR3aa: CASSFPTDRRTNEQFF; j_gene: TRBJ2-1; d_gene: -; abundance: -; v_gene: TRBV7-9
CDR3nt: TGTGCCAGCAGCTTATGGTTAGCGGGGACCGGAGATACGCAGTATTTT; CDR3aa: CASSLWLAGTGDTQYF; j_gene: TRBJ2-3; d_gene: TRBD2; abundance: -; v_gene: TRBV11-2
CDR3nt: TGTGCCAGCAGTTACCAATCAGATACGCAGTATTTT; CDR3aa: CASSYQSDTQYF; j_gene: TRBJ2-3; d_gene: -; abundance: -; v_gene: TRBV6-6
CDR3nt: TGTGCCAGCAGCGTATTCTCACAGGGATCAGGATCACCCCTCCACTTT; CDR3aa: CASSVFSQGSGSPLHF; j_gene: TRBJ1-6; d_gene: -; abundance: -; v_gene: TRBV9
CDR3nt: TGTGCCAGCAGCCAAGGGACTAGTGGGGAGACAGATACGCAGTATTTT; CDR3aa: CASSQGTSGETDTQYF; j_gene: TRBJ2-3; d_gene: TRBD2; abundance: few; v_gene: TRBV4-2
CDR3nt: TGTGCCAGCAGTTTCACTCGGGTCCCAGATACGCAGTATTTT; CDR3aa: CASSFTRVPDTQYF; j_gene: TRBJ2-3; d_gene: -; abundance: few; v_gene: TRBV12-3/TRBV12-4
CDR3nt: TGTGCCATTGGGACAGGGAGGGGGAACACTGAAGCTTTCTTT; CDR3aa: CAIGTGRGNTEAFF; j_gene: TRBJ1-1; d_gene: TRBD1; abundance: few; v_gene: TRBV10-3
CDR3nt: TGTGCCAGCAGCAAACTGGACAGGGCTAAAAACATTCAGTACTTC; CDR3aa: CASSKLDRAKNIQYF; j_gene: TRBJ2-4; d_gene: TRBD1; abundance: many; v_gene: TRBV5-6
CDR3nt: TGTGCCAGCAGCGGTTCGGGACTAGCGGGAGTGGGGGCACAAGCAGATACGCAGTATTTT; CDR3aa: CASSGSGLAGVGAQADTQYF; j_gene: TRBJ2-3; d_gene: TRBD2; abundance: -; v_gene: TRBV9
CDR3nt: TGTGCCAGCAGCTTCGGGACTAGCGGGACGACAGATACGCAGTATTTT; CDR3aa: CASSFGTSGTTDTQYF; j_gene: TRBJ2-3; d_gene: TRBD2; abundance: few; v_gene: TRBV9
CDR3nt: TGTGCCAGCAGTGAAGCCCGCCTGAACACCGGGGAGCTGTTTTTT; CDR3aa: CASSEARLNTGELFF; j_gene: TRBJ2-2; d_gene: -; abundance: few; v_gene: TRBV2
CDR3nt: TGTGCCAGCCGGGCAGGGATCTTAACTGAAGCTTTCTTT; CDR3aa: CASRAGILTEAFF; j_gene: TRBJ1-1; d_gene: -; abundance: -; v_gene: TRBV12-3/TRBV12-4
CDR3nt: TGCGCCAGCAAACGTCAAGGAGCGGCCTCCTACGAGCAGTACTTC; CDR3aa: CASKRQGAASYEQYF; j_gene: TRBJ2-7; d_gene: -; abundance: many; v_gene: TRBV5-1
CDR3nt: TGTGCCAGCAGCCAAGATGGTAGGACCGTCTCCTACGAGCAGTACTTC; CDR3aa: CASSQDGRTVSYEQYF; j_gene: TRBJ2-7; d_gene: -; abundance: few; v_gene: TRBV4-2
CDR3nt: TGTGCCACCGAGGTTGGACTAGAAATTTACAATGAGCAGTTCTTC; CDR3aa: CATEVGLEIYNEQFF; j_gene: TRBJ2-1; d_gene: TRBD2; abundance: -; v_gene: TRBV24-1
CDR3nt: TGTGCCAGCTCACTCGGACAGAGGAACACCGGGGAGCTGTTTTTT; CDR3aa: CASSLGQRNTGELFF; j_gene: TRBJ2-2; d_gene: -; abundance: -; v_gene: TRBV18
CDR3nt: TGTGCCAGCAGCTTGGGACCATCGCTAATAGAGACCCAGTACTTC; CDR3aa: CASSLGPSLIETQYF; j_gene: TRBJ2-5; d_gene: -; abundance: -; v_gene: TRBV7-8
CDR3nt: TGCGCCAGCAGCTTGAGACAGGAGGACGAAAAACTGTTTTTT; CDR3aa: CASSLRQEDEKLFF; j_gene: TRBJ1-4; d_gene: -; abundance: once; v_gene: TRBV5-1
CDR3nt: TGTGCCAGCAGTTTAGGACGGGAGGTCGGTCAGCCCCAGCATTTT; CDR3aa: CASSLGREVGQPQHF; j_gene: TRBJ1-5; d_gene: -; abundance: few; v_gene: TRBV12-3/TRBV12-4
CDR3nt: TGCGCCAGCAGCTTGGGGGACGGTGGTGGAGAGCAGTACTTC; CDR3aa: CASSLGDGGGEQYF; j_gene: TRBJ2-4; d_gene: -; abundance: -; v_gene: TRBV5-1
CDR3nt: TGTGCCAGCAGCTTGGGACAGGGAAAACCCTACGAGCAGTACTTC; CDR3aa: CASSLGQGKPYEQYF; j_gene: TRBJ2-7; d_gene: TRBD1; abundance: -; v_gene: TRBV12-3/TRBV12-4
CDR3nt: TGTGCCAGCTGTGATAGCGGGAGTAGATTGCAGTACTTC; CDR3aa: CASCDSGSRLQYF; j_gene: TRBJ2-7; d_gene: TRBD2; abundance: few; v_gene: TRBV6-1
CDR3nt: TGTGCCATCAGCGTGACAGGGCAGAACGATGGCTACACCTTC; CDR3aa: CAISVTGQNDGYTF; j_gene: TRBJ1-2; d_gene: TRBD1; abundance: -; v_gene: TRBV10-3
CDR3nt: TGCAGTGCTAGTCAGCTGACTTTCCCCAAAAACATTCAGTACTTC; CDR3aa: CSASQLTFPKNIQYF; j_gene: TRBJ2-4; d_gene: -; abundance: -; v_gene: TRBV20-1
CDR3nt: TGTGCCAGCAGCTCAGGACCCGGGAGACCCGAGCAGTACTTC; CDR3aa: CASSSGPGRPEQYF; j_gene: TRBJ2-7; d_gene: -; abundance: -; v_gene: TRBV7-2
CDR3nt: TGTGCCAGCAGCCGGGGGGGTACTTGGAGCAATGAGCAGTTCTTC; CDR3aa: CASSRGGTWSNEQFF; j_gene: TRBJ2-1; d_gene: TRBD2; abundance: -; v_gene: TRBV3-1
CDR3nt: TGTGCCAGCAGCTTGGCCCTCAGGGAGGAAGACTATGGCTACACCTTC; CDR3aa: CASSLALREEDYGYTF; j_gene: TRBJ1-2; d_gene: -; abundance: few; v_gene: TRBV5-6
CDR3nt: TGCGCCAGCAGCCTTGGCTCTAGCGGGACTTACTACGAGCAGTACTTC; CDR3aa: CASSLGSSGTYYEQYF; j_gene: TRBJ2-7; d_gene: TRBD2; abundance: many; v_gene: TRBV5-1